This T cell receptor beta chain was found in a study of blood T cells in healthy people across ages. Study overall: About one barcoded beta molecule per two T cells was captured by template switching.

Study-wide results and limits: Shifts in expanded clonotypes may have been confounded by donor CMV status, which was unknown.

V shed 7 bases and J shed 8 bases, with 17 bases lying between them. The CDR3 runs to 13 residues. A second about 7 to 12 cycle PCR used barcoded and J-beta primers. Every sample gave at least 3 million paired-end reads containing CDR3. TCRdb fed the 5' RACE reads into MiXCR, producing one record per CDR3 protein. The sample lists fewer than 650,000 distinct CDR3 sequences; 25% to 35% were seen once. Turning to this clonotype: The antigen is not known.

The same data also contributed to another study, on T cells of mothers and their children.

This clonotype was sampled from a boy between 2 and 15 years old in good health. The J gene is TRBJ1-2, the V gene TRBV12-3 or TRBV12-4, with D perhaps matching TRBD1 (5 bases). The sequencing sample was made of blood. For the CDR3, the DNA is TGTGCCAGCACCGGGGGGGATAGTCGAGGCTACACCTTC. The encoded protein is CASTGGDSRGYTF.